Detailed here is one T cell receptor (beta chain). The data were obtained in a study of blood T cell repertoires in COVID-19. Across the whole study: T cells, B-cell-depleted T cells, or PBMCs provided the cDNA or gDNA that served as material.

Trimming removed 3 bases at V and 2 bases at J, with 14 bases between. Germline loops: CDR1 KGHSH, CDR2 LQKENI. The CDR3 totals 16 residues. Living in 25 or so US areas, the participants were between roughly 18 and 90 years of age. Donors of Cohort 3 who recovered were those that had two negative PCRs, clearance, or symptom resolution. Source study methods: From reference gene primer amplification, estimates of nucleated cell counts were derived. Assay used: immunoSEQ multiplex PCR; TCRdb lists only in-frame clones, some missing. V and J calls and clone size are copied from that table; D and trimming were computed from the DNA. The sample lists 280,000 or so clones; 85% were seen once.

The receptor was isolated from a woman aged 45 to 65 who had recovered from COVID-19. The sample taken for sequencing was PBMCs or T cells enriched from blood (not recorded which). This chain joins TRBV18 and TRBJ1-5; D is possibly TRBD1 (6 bases). The CDR3 loop reads CASSPGQPHGNQPQHF. The CDR3 DNA reads TGTGCCAGCTCACCTGGACAGCCACATGGCAATCAGCCCCAGCATTTT.